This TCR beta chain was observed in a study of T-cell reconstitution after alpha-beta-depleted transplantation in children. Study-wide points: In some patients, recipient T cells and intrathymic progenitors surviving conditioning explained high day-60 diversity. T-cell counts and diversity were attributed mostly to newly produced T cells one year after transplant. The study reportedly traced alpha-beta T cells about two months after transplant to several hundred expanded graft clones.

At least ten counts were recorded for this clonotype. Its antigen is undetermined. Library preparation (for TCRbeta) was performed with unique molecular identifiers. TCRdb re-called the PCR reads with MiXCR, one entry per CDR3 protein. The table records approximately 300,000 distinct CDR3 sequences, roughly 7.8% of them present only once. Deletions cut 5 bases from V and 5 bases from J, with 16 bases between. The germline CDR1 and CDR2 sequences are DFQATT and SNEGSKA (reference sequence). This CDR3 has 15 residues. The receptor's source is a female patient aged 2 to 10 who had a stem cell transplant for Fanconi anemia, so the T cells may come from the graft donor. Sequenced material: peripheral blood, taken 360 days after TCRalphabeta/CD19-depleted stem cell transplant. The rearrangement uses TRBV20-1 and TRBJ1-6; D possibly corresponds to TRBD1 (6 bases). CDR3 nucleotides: TGCAGTGCTCGCACCCGGACAGCTCATAATTCACCCCTCCACTTT. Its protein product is CSARTRTAHNSPLHF.